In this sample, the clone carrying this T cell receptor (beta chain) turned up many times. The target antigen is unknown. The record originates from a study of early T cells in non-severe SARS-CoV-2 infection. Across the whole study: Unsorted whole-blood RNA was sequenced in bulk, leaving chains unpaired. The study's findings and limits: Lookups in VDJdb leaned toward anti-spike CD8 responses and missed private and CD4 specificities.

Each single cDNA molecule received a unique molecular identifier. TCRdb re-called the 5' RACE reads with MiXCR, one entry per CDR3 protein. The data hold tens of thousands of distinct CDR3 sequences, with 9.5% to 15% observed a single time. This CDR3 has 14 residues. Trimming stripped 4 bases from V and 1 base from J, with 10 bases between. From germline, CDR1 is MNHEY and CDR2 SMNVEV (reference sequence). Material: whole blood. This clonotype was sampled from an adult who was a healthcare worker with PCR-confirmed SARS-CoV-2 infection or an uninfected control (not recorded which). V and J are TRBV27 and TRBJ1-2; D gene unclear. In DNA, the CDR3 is TGTGCCAGCAGTTCCCTAGGTTATAACTATGGCTACACCTTC. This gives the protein CASSSLGYNYGYTF.